This TCR beta chain is drawn from a study of blood T cells in healthy people across ages. Alongside a J-beta primer mix, a sample-barcoded 5' primer served in a second PCR lasting 7 to 11 cycles. TCRdb used MiXCR to reprocess the 5' RACE reads, holding one entry per CDR3 protein. The profile covers roughly 800,000 distinct CDR3 sequences, with 25% appearing a single time and approximately 3.7% taken by the ten largest. Trimming left V 2 bases short and J 7 bases short, with 12 bases between. Germline V lookup: CDR1 LGHNA, CDR2 YNFKEQ. The CDR3 is 15 amino acids. A further study also used this sample, focusing on T cells of mothers and their children.

Sample: blood. V usage is TRBV4-2 and J usage is TRBJ1-6, with a possible D match to TRBD1 (5 bases). The sequence derives from a boy younger than 18 in good health. The CDR3 loop reads CASSQRQGANSPLHF. The DNA for the CDR3 is TGTGCCAGCAGCCAAAGGCAGGGAGCAAATTCACCCCTCCACTTT.